These T cell receptor beta chains were read from a single sample in a study of blood T cell repertoires in COVID-19. The data were produced by immunoSEQ multiplex PCR, yet TCRdb's version contains in-frame clones alone and is incomplete. The table shows roughly 100,000 clones, with roughly 80% occurring only once. The sequenced material came from peripheral blood. The receptors stem from a woman older than 75 with acute or convalescent COVID-19. Each CDR3 is given with its conserved first and last residue. A D gene is named only where the DNA matches it firmly. Clone size is shown for a subset of rows, as once, few, many or a class of expanded clone.

d_gene | abundance | j_gene | len | v_gene | CDR3aa | CDR3nt
TRBD2 | - | TRBJ2-7 | 16 | TRBV6-5 | CASSYSTSGGGYEQYF | TGTGCCAGCAGTTACTCAACTAGCGGAGGGGGCTACGAGCAGTACTTC
TRBD2 | - | TRBJ2-7 | 18 | TRBV27 | CASSRLPLAGGRRNEQYF | TGTGCCAGCAGCCGCTTGCCTCTAGCGGGAGGGCGTAGAAACGAGCAGTACTTC
TRBD1 | - | TRBJ1-5 | 16 | TRBV28 | CASRPDRVRWDQPQHF | TGTGCCAGCAGACCGGACAGGGTTCGTTGGGATCAGCCCCAGCATTTT
- | - | TRBJ1-5 | 15 | TRBV5-1 | CASSSGQSPNQPQHF | TGCGCCAGCAGCTCCGGACAGAGCCCCAATCAGCCCCAGCATTTT
TRBD1 | - | TRBJ1-4 | 15 | TRBV27 | CASRLGQGGAEKLFF | TGTGCCAGCAGATTAGGACAGGGAGGGGCTGAAAAACTGTTTTTT
TRBD2 | - | TRBJ2-5 | 14 | TRBV9 | CASSPLGTSETQYF | TGTGCCAGCAGCCCCCTCGGGACTAGCGAGACCCAGTACTTC
TRBD1 | few | TRBJ2-7 | 14 | TRBV27 | CASSLSGTGGEQYF | TGTGCCAGCAGTTTATCCGGGACAGGGGGCGAGCAGTACTTC
- | once | TRBJ2-3 | 15 | TRBV10-1 | CASSESQGGTDTQYF | TGCGCCAGCAGTGAGTCCCAGGGCGGCACAGATACGCAGTATTTT
TRBD2 | - | TRBJ2-2 | 16 | TRBV5-1 | CASSLAAGVSTGELFF | TGCGCCAGCAGCTTGGCTGCGGGAGTGAGTACCGGGGAGCTGTTTTTT
TRBD1 | few | TRBJ1-5 | 14 | TRBV3-1/TRBV3-2 | CASSRSGGHQPQHF | TGTGCCAGCAGCAGATCAGGGGGGCATCAGCCCCAGCATTTT
TRBD2 | few | TRBJ2-3 | 16 | TRBV7-2 | CASSMGKRGSTDTQYF | TGTGCCAGCAGCATGGGAAAGCGGGGGAGCACAGATACGCAGTATTTT
- | - | TRBJ2-7 | 13 | TRBV2 | CASSVSPAYEQYF | TGTGCCAGCAGTGTCAGTCCCGCCTACGAGCAGTACTTC
TRBD1 | - | TRBJ2-5 | 15 | TRBV7-7 | CASSLGTATQETQYF | TGTGCCAGCAGCCTGGGGACAGCTACCCAAGAGACCCAGTACTTC
TRBD2 | - | TRBJ2-1 | 16 | TRBV12-5 | CASGWSGTSRPHEQFF | TGTGCTAGTGGTTGGTCCGGGACTAGTCGCCCCCATGAGCAGTTCTTC
TRBD2 | - | TRBJ2-1 | 16 | TRBV5-4 | CASRSAGASSYNEQFF | TGTGCCAGCAGATCCGCGGGAGCCAGCTCCTACAATGAGCAGTTCTTC
TRBD1 | few | TRBJ1-2 | 12 | TRBV29-1 | CSVGGQGGGYTF | TGCAGCGTTGGGGGACAGGGAGGTGGCTACACCTTC
- | - | TRBJ1-2 | 13 | TRBV6-6 | CASSLDRLGGYTF | TGTGCCAGCAGCCTTGACAGGCTGGGGGGCTACACCTTC
- | - | TRBJ1-6 | 13 | TRBV5-1 | CASRQGTGSPLHF | TGCGCCAGCAGACAGGGTACAGGTTCACCCCTCCACTTT
- | - | TRBJ1-1 | 14 | TRBV18 | CASSPDSGNTEAFF | TGTGCCAGCTCACCTGATTCGGGGAACACTGAAGCTTTCTTT
- | - | TRBJ2-2 | 12 | TRBV12-3/TRBV12-4 | CASSLSYGELFF | TGTGCCAGCAGTTTGTCCTACGGGGAGCTGTTTTTT
TRBD2 | - | TRBJ2-2 | 16 | TRBV3-1/TRBV3-2 | CASSQAPAGVAGELFF | TGTGCCAGCAGCCAAGCCCCAGCGGGAGTGGCCGGGGAGCTGTTTTTT
TRBD1 | - | TRBJ1-2 | 14 | TRBV5-4 | CASRHDRAGYGYTF | TGTGCCAGCAGGCACGACAGGGCGGGGTATGGCTACACCTTC
TRBD1 | - | TRBJ1-2 | 16 | TRBV5-1 | CASSLERTDRANGYTF | TGCGCCAGCAGCTTGGAACGGACGGACAGGGCGAATGGCTACACCTTC
- | - | TRBJ2-1 | 15 | TRBV9 | CASSRIGGSYNEQFF | TGTGCCAGCAGCCGTATAGGGGGATCCTACAATGAGCAGTTCTTC
- | - | TRBJ2-2 | 15 | TRBV5-1 | CASQRQAANTGELFF | TGCGCCAGCCAAAGGCAGGCTGCGAACACCGGGGAGCTGTTTTTT
TRBD1 | - | TRBJ1-2 | 14 | TRBV6-5 | CASSYGTGYYGYTF | TGTGCCAGCAGTTACGGGACAGGGTACTATGGCTACACCTTC
- | - | TRBJ2-6 | 17 | TRBV12-5 | CASGRLAGYSGANVLTF | TGTGCTAGTGGCCGCCTGGCGGGATACTCGGGGGCCAACGTCCTGACTTTC
TRBD1 | - | TRBJ1-1 | 15 | TRBV28 | CASSIPRTGNTEAFF | TGTGCCAGCAGTATCCCTAGGACAGGGAACACTGAAGCTTTCTTT
- | once | TRBJ2-5 | 14 | TRBV20-1 | CSASSTGSQETQYF | TGCAGTGCTAGTTCCACGGGTAGCCAAGAGACCCAGTACTTC
TRBD2 | - | TRBJ2-1 | 18 | TRBV7-9 | CASSLTSGKRRFYNEQFF | TGTGCCAGCAGCTTAACTAGCGGGAAACGGAGATTCTACAATGAGCAGTTCTTC
- | - | TRBJ1-2 | 13 | TRBV3-1/TRBV3-2 | CASSQTGRYGYTF | TGTGCCAGCAGCCAAACAGGACGCTATGGCTACACCTTC
TRBD1 | - | TRBJ2-7 | 14 | TRBV6-5 | CASSRQGQTYEQYF | TGTGCCAGCAGCAGACAGGGGCAAACCTACGAGCAGTACTTC
- | few | TRBJ2-1 | 17 | TRBV2 | CASSVNKAGSGTDEQFF | TGTGCCAGCAGCGTGAATAAGGCGGGATCGGGGACGGATGAGCAGTTCTTC
- | - | TRBJ2-1 | 15 | TRBV18 | CASSPNPGSYNEQFF | TGTGCCAGCTCACCAAACCCGGGGTCCTACAATGAGCAGTTCTTC
- | - | TRBJ2-3 | 16 | TRBV5-4 | CASSLAASLATDTQYF | TGTGCCAGCAGCTTGGCCGCGAGTCTAGCCACAGATACGCAGTATTTT
TRBD2 | - | TRBJ2-7 | 13 | TRBV7-2 | CASSFSGSIEQYF | TGTGCCAGCAGCTTTAGCGGGAGTATCGAGCAGTACTTC
- | - | TRBJ1-5 | 14 | TRBV5-1 | CASSLTPGVQPQHF | TGCGCCAGCAGCTTGACGCCAGGGGTTCAGCCCCAGCATTTT
- | - | TRBJ1-2 | 15 | TRBV25-1 | CASSGRGTANYGYTF | TGTGCCAGCAGTGGCAGGGGCACGGCTAACTATGGCTACACCTTC
- | many | TRBJ2-1 | 16 | TRBV5-4 | CASSPRGALKRSEQFF | TGTGCCAGCAGCCCCCGCGGGGCACTGAAACGTAGTGAGCAGTTCTTC
- | once | TRBJ1-1 | 16 | TRBV7-2 | CASSSLQGRGGAEAFF | TGTGCCAGCAGCTCTTTACAGGGACGGGGGGGCGCTGAAGCTTTCTTT
- | - | TRBJ1-2 | 14 | TRBV18 | CASSPRANDYGYTF | TGTGCCAGCTCACCACGCGCCAACGACTATGGCTACACCTTC
TRBD1 | - | TRBJ1-2 | 13 | TRBV12-3/TRBV12-4 | CASSLDRVVGYTF | TGTGCCAGCAGTCTGGACAGGGTAGTAGGCTACACCTTC
TRBD2 | - | TRBJ2-2 | 19 | TRBV7-9 | CASSLGRVQAGGNTGELFF | TGTGCCAGCAGCTTAGGACGGGTGCAAGCGGGAGGCAACACCGGGGAGCTGTTTTTT
- | - | TRBJ1-4 | 15 | TRBV3-1/TRBV3-2 | CASSQVGATNEKLFF | TGTGCCAGCAGCCAAGTAGGGGCGACTAATGAAAAACTGTTTTTT
TRBD2 | - | TRBJ2-1 | 16 | TRBV5-5 | CASSLAGTSGSGQRFF | TGTGCCAGCAGCTTGGCGGGGACTAGCGGGAGCGGGCAACGGTTCTTC
- | - | TRBJ1-1 | 14 | TRBV5-1 | CASSRRTVNTEAFF | TGCGCCAGCAGCCGGAGGACTGTGAACACTGAAGCTTTCTTT
TRBD1 | - | TRBJ1-3 | 17 | TRBV7-9 | CASSARGQGFSGNTIYF | TGTGCCAGCAGCGCCCGGGGACAGGGGTTTTCTGGAAACACCATATATTTT
- | once | TRBJ1-1 | 13 | TRBV7-7 | CASSRDWDTEAFF | TGTGCCAGCAGCCGCGACTGGGACACTGAAGCTTTCTTT
TRBD2 | - | TRBJ2-3 | 19 | TRBV18 | CASSPPRVTTSGRADTQYF | TGTGCCAGCTCACCTCCCCGAGTTACGACTAGCGGGAGGGCAGATACGCAGTATTTT
- | - | TRBJ2-5 | 13 | TRBV19 | CASSIGYTETQYF | TGTGCCAGTAGTATCGGGTATACGGAGACCCAGTACTTC
- | - | TRBJ2-1 | 15 | TRBV28 | CASRETGTGSYEQFF | TGTGCCAGCAGGGAGACCGGGACCGGGAGTTATGAGCAGTTCTTC
TRBD2 | once | TRBJ2-3 | 16 | TRBV10-1 | CASSESSGKWSDTQYF | TGCGCCAGCAGTGAGTCCAGCGGGAAGTGGTCAGATACGCAGTATTTT
TRBD2 | - | TRBJ2-2 | 17 | TRBV18 | CASSPPGLAGAVGELFF | TGTGCCAGCTCACCACCGGGGCTAGCGGGAGCGGTCGGGGAGCTGTTTTTT
TRBD1 | once | TRBJ1-2 | 13 | TRBV27 | CASSPDRGYGYTF | TGTGCCAGCAGTCCGGACAGGGGTTATGGCTACACCTTC
- | once | TRBJ1-1 | 13 | TRBV7-9 | CASSFTANTEAFF | TGTGCCAGCAGCTTTACAGCGAACACTGAAGCTTTCTTT
TRBD1 | once | TRBJ2-7 | 15 | TRBV28 | CASSDVGTGGYEQYF | TGTGCCAGCAGTGACGTCGGGACAGGGGGGTACGAGCAGTACTTC